The subject of this entry is one T cell receptor (beta chain). These data are taken from a study of blood T cell repertoires in COVID-19. Using immunoSEQ multiplex PCR, the repertoire was profiled, and TCRdb retains in-frame clones only, with some absent. The sample yields some 100,000 clones, around two thirds seen once. Germline assignment: CDR1 SQVTM and CDR2 ANQGSEA. The CDR3 sequence is 15 residues long. Trimming at V came to 5 bases and at J to 0 bases, leaving 9 bases not matched to a gene. The specimen was peripheral blood. The sequence was obtained from a man aged 70-80 years with COVID-19, enrolled during active disease. V gene TRBV29-1 combines with J gene TRBJ1-1, with TRBD1 matching 7 bases. CDR3 sequence reads: CSVYDTGAMNTEAFF. In DNA, the CDR3 is TGCAGCGTTTACGATACAGGGGCCATGAACACTGAAGCTTTCTTT.